This T cell receptor beta chain stems from a study of PD-1 blockade in classical Hodgkin lymphoma. The assay was immunoSEQ multiplex PCR, and TCRdb's table has in-frame clones only and misses some. This table holds about 50,000 clones, around 87% found once. The time point: cycle 4 day 1 (C4D1), after 6 weeks of nivolumab. Every one of the patients relapsed after autologous stem cell transplantation (brentuximab vedotin exposure was variable). This clonotype originated in a human donor with classical Hodgkin lymphoma. Specimen: peripheral blood mononuclear cells (PBMCs), collected before the fourth cycle of nivolumab.

This chain's CDR3 is CASSSPPAGELFF. The CDR3 DNA sequence: TGTGCCAGCAGTTCCCCACCAGCCGGGGAGCTGTTTTTT. This sequence joins TRBV6-5 and TRBJ2-2; D ambiguous. V lost 4 bases, J lost 6 bases, and 9 bases lay in between. Per germline, CDR1 MNHEY and CDR2 SVGAGI. The CDR3 has 13 residues.